The 8 T cell receptor beta chains listed next were all sequenced from one sample in a study of glioma-infiltrating T cells after dendritic cell vaccination. Assay used: immunoSEQ multiplex PCR; TCRdb lists only in-frame clones, some missing. The table records approximately 62,000 clones, about 89% of them present only once. Regarding time point: after dendritic cell vaccination, including at tumor progression/relapse. The sequences come from blood, collected after dendritic cell vaccination. These receptors originate from a human donor with glioblastoma.

This clone has only a few counts. This specimen includes other DNA sequences encoding the same CDR3. J is TRBJ1-2 and V is TRBV14; no clear D. The CDR3 sequence is 13 residues long. Looked up from germline, CDR1 is SGHDN and CDR2 is FVKESK. V was cut by 0 bases and J by 4 bases, with 6 bases left in between. CDR3 nucleotide sequence: TGTGCCAGCAGCCAAGACTACAGCTATGGCTACACCTTC. Translating it yields CASSQDYSYGYTF.

This chain connects TRBV19 to TRBJ2-7, with D perhaps TRBD2 (5 bases). CDR3 length: 15 amino acids. Per germline, CDR1 LNHDA and CDR2 SQIVND (reference sequence). Deletions cut 3 bases from V and 3 bases from J, with 15 bases between. The CDR3 region is CASSIETRGNYEQYF. The CDR3 DNA is TGTGCCAGTAGTATCGAGACCCGGGGAAACTACGAGCAGTACTTC.

The genes are TRBV30 and TRBJ1-5; the match to TRBD1 covers 9 bases. The CDR3 extends over 15 amino acids. V trimming: 3 bases; J trimming: 10 bases; junction bases outside the gene matches: 13. CDR1 is GTSNPN, CDR2 SVGIG, per germline (reference sequence). For the CDR3, the DNA is TGTGCCTGGAGCAAGACAGGGGGTAGTTCGTCCCCCCAGCATTTT. It yields the protein CAWSKTGGSSSPQHF.

The CDR3 sequence: CASSSGSSSYIQYF. The CDR3 bases are TGTGCCAGCAGTAGCGGGAGCTCGAGCTACATTCAGTACTTC. This chain links TRBV11-2 with TRBJ2-4; 9 nucleotides match TRBD2. Trimming removed 6 bases from V and 8 bases from J; junction bases left unmatched: 8. This CDR3 has 14 residues. Germline CDR1 reads SGHAT; CDR2 reads FQNNGV.

This clone was found once. This chain joins TRBV7-2 and TRBJ1-2, with 8 bases identical to TRBD1. The V and J ends lost 5 bases and 8 bases, in that order; junction bases with no gene match: 4. This CDR3 region has 12 residues. Germline-derived CDR1 and CDR2 are SGHTA and FQGNSA. The CDR3 DNA reads as TGTGCCAGCAGCAGGACAGGGTTGGGCTACACCTTC. Its protein product is CASSRTGLGYTF. Full variable domain (rest looked up from reference TRBV7-2 and TRBJ1-2): GAGVSQSPSNKVTEKGKDVELRCDPISGHTALYWYRQSLGQGLEFLIYFQGNSAPDKSGLPSDRFSAERTGGSVSTLTIQRTQQEDSAVYLCASSRTGLGYTFGSGTRLTVV.

The chain links TRBV29-1 to TRBJ1-1, with TRBD1 matching over 7 bases. Looked up from germline, CDR1 is SQVTM and CDR2 is ANQGSEA. J gave up 11 bases and V 3 bases, and 12 bases lay outside the gene matches. The CDR3 has 13 amino acids. In DNA, the CDR3 is TGCAGCGTTGAGAAGGGGGCGTTTAAGTGGGCTTTCTTT. Protein sequence: CSVEKGAFKWAFF.

CDR3 residues: CASSDRGRGSYGYTF. CDR3 DNA: TGTGCCAGCAGTGACCGGGGCAGGGGGTCCTATGGCTACACCTTC. The V and J genes are TRBV25-1 and TRBJ1-2, with 7 bases aligning to TRBD1. The CDR3 has 15 amino acids. Germline CDR1 and CDR2: MGHDK and SYGVNS. With V trimmed by 3 bases and J by 4 bases, 8 bases remained unmatched.

The chain uses TRBV6-5 and TRBJ2-7; 10 bases match TRBD1. Germline-derived CDR1 and CDR2 are MNHEY and SVGAGI. With V trimmed by 6 bases and J by 4 bases, 6 bases remained unmatched. This CDR3 has 14 amino acids. CDR3 coding DNA: TGTGCCAGCAGGGGGACAGGGGCGCGGTACGAGCAGTACTTC. Translated, it gives CASRGTGARYEQYF.